A single sample gave rise to the 5 T cell receptor beta chains below, sequenced in a study of T cell repertoires in cytomegalovirus infection. TCRdb itself ran the reads through MiXCR, one entry per CDR3 protein. The sample carries tens of thousands of distinct CDR3 sequences, more than 40% recorded once. These TCRs' antigens remain unknown. The source material was CD8+ T cells from cultured PBMCs, sampled from culture after CMV antigen stimulation. The receptors stem from a human donor in good health (CMV status not recorded). Some clones in this sample may be carry-over from other donors' samples.

The chain uses TRBV6-5 and TRBJ2-7, with D tentatively TRBD1 (5 bases). V was trimmed by 0 bases and J by 0 bases, leaving 12 bases between them. The CDR3 runs 16 residues. Germline V gene lookup returns CDR1 MNHEY and CDR2 SVGAGI. The CDR3 region has the DNA TGTGCCAGCAGTTACTCGATACAGGTTGTCTCCTACGAGCAGTACTTC. Translating it yields CASSYSIQVVSYEQYF.

This chain joins TRBV7-3 and TRBJ2-2; 8 nucleotides agree with TRBD1. The CDR3 runs to 15 residues. The trim removed 4 bases at V and 7 bases at J, leaving 8 bases unmatched. Germline CDR1 SGHTA, CDR2 FQGTGA. The CDR3 nucleotides read TGTGCCAGCAGCTCAGACAGGGGCGGACTCGGGGAGCTGTTTTTT. Amino acid sequence: CASSSDRGGLGELFF.

The V gene is TRBV7-2, the J gene TRBJ2-1; 7 bases fit TRBD2. Germline loops: CDR1 SGHTA, CDR2 FQGNSA. J was trimmed by 4 bases and V by 1 base; bases with no gene match: 13. The CDR3 is 18 amino acids. The CDR3 DNA is TGTGCCAGCAGCTTAGGAGGCGAGGGAACTAGCGCTTACAATGAGCAGTTCTTC. It translates to CASSLGGEGTSAYNEQFF.

V is TRBV7-8 and J is TRBJ2-3, with TRBD2 matching over 8 bases. The ends lost 4 bases at V and 0 bases at J; junction bases unmatched: 3. Germline V gives CDR1 SGHVS, CDR2 FQNEAQ. The CDR3 runs to 15 residues. This CDR3 is CASSSLAGSTDTQYF. The CDR3 DNA is TGTGCCAGCAGCTCATTAGCGGGGAGCACAGATACGCAGTATTTT.

This clonotype has a handful of counts. CDR3 coding DNA: TGTGCCAGCAGCTTAGCGGTCGGTTGGCAGGGCTCCGGAGCACCCCTCCACTTT. Translation gives CASSLAVGWQGSGAPLHF. The V gene is TRBV7-2, the J gene TRBJ1-6; a possible D gene is TRBD1 (5 bases). Germline values: CDR1 SGHTA, CDR2 FQGNSA. The V end lost 0 bases, the J end lost 11 bases, and 23 bases lay between the germline ends. The CDR3 sequence is 18 residues long.